This T cell receptor beta chain was captured by sequencing in a study of cytomegalovirus exposure and HLA in healthy donors. Study in general: When 350 to 500 donors were genotyped, about 81% of them were found to fall in the Caucasian-associated ancestry cluster.

The CDR3 length is 14 residues. The V and J ends lost 2 bases and 4 bases, in that order; junction bases with no gene match: 3. Germline values: CDR1 SEHNR, CDR2 FQNEAQ (reference sequence). With regard to this clone: Its antigen is still unknown.

Study results and caveats: A previous analysis found most TCR beta V segments productive roughly 87% or roughly 30% of the time.

The PCR had 60 Vbeta and 13 Jbeta primers. Sequenced by immunoSEQ multiplex PCR; TCRdb stores in-frame clones only, minus some. The sample contains roughly 100,000 clones, about 70% of which appear only once. This sequence was found in a woman between 50 and 59 years old in good health and CMV-seropositive. Sample: PBMCs. J is TRBJ2-5 and V is TRBV7-9; TRBD2 matches 8 bases. CDR3 protein: CASSLRSGGETQYF. CDR3 DNA: TGTGCCAGCAGCTTAAGAAGCGGGGGAGAGACCCAGTACTTC.